This TCR beta chain is drawn from a study of blood T cell repertoires in COVID-19. Study information: Researchers got acute and convalescent COVID-19 samples from the United States, Italy and Spain. In each case, the material was cDNA or gDNA derived from T cells, B-cell-depleted T cells, or PBMCs.

The germline gives CDR1 LNHDA, CDR2 SQIVND (reference sequence). With V trimmed by 5 bases and J by 9 bases, 4 bases remained unmatched. The CDR3 spans 13 residues. As processed by the authors: Reference gene primer amplification gave nucleated cell count estimates. The table came from immunoSEQ multiplex PCR; TCRdb's copy has only in-frame clones and leaves some out. The V and J calls and clone size were taken over from that table, and D and trimming were inferred from the DNA. The sample lists 20,000 to 30,000 clones, 85% to 95% occurring once. Material: peripheral blood. This TCR came from a woman aged 45-60 years with active COVID-19. The chain has TRBV19 and TRBJ1-6, with TRBD1 matching 7 bases. CDR3 nucleotide sequence: TGTGCCAGTAGTCTCAACAGGGGTTCACCCCTCCACTTT. It translates to CASSLNRGSPLHF.